The entry that follows covers one TCR beta chain sequence. The antigen it recognizes is unknown. The input lacks base qualities; no much larger clone sits a single base away. Receptors were amplified or captured by the immunoSEQ multiplex PCR assay. In its TCRdb copy, this immuneACCESS table keeps in-frame sequences only and misses some clones. Where compared with another copy, unresolved V genes explain less than half of these, and the others have no known cause. Counted in this sample were 80,000 to 95,000 clones; about 96% of them appeared once. About 0.38% of the sample goes to the ten largest clones. CDR1 and CDR2, per the germline V gene, are SGDLS and YYNGEE. The CDR3 covers 15 residues, taking in both the cysteine and the phenylalanine. The only DNA kept is the CDR3, 45 bases in frame from the first base. Ends trimmed: V by 4 bases, J by 6 bases; bases unmatched to a gene: 11. The entry originates in a study of technical replicates of blood from a few donors (dated by TCRdb to 2015 to 2018).

Sequencing used T cells isolated from PBMCs. The sequence was collected from a human donor in good health. The chain uses TRBV9 and TRBJ2-3, with TRBD2 matching 7 junction bases. CDR3 region: CASSRGDYGLDTQYF. The bases are TGTGCCAGCAGCCGCGGGGACTATGGGCTGGATACGCAGTATTTT.